What follows describes a single T cell receptor beta chain. Its specificity is not known. The data originate from a study of glioma-infiltrating T cells after dendritic cell vaccination. Study summary: Patients had newly diagnosed or recurrent glioblastoma and received dendritic cell vaccines. Patients received autologous tumor lysate-pulsed dendritic cell vaccination between about 2003 and 2012.

Assay used: immunoSEQ multiplex PCR; TCRdb lists only in-frame clones, some missing. Of about 92,000 clones listed, approximately 84% are singletons. This CDR3 region has 15 residues. Germline V CDR1 and CDR2: ENHRY, SYGVKD. Trimming left V 0 bases short and J 1 base short, with 9 bases between. Study-level findings and limits: Only a small number of patients had complete blood and tumor samples. Higher pretreatment TIL content predicted longer progression-free time and survival.

Here the sequenced sample was blood, taken before dendritic cell vaccination. The sequence derives from a human donor with glioblastoma. V gene TRBV10-3 combines with J gene TRBJ2-5; possible D gene TRBD1, 5 bases. The DNA for the CDR3 is TGTGCCATCAGTGAGTCGGGGCAGTTCCAAGAGACCCAGTACTTC. It translates to CAISESGQFQETQYF.